The 10 T cell receptor beta chains listed next were all sequenced from one sample in a study of CD8 T cells in Susac syndrome. RNA amounts of roughly 0.5 to 1 ug underwent reverse transcription with random hexamers. A single record per CDR3 protein comes from TCRdb applying MiXCR to the immunoSEQ multiplex PCR reads. The table has about 180,000 distinct CDR3 sequences, about 94% seen once. The specimen sequenced was CD4+ T cells from PBMCs. The receptors come from a human donor with Susac syndrome.

The rearrangement links TRBV9 to TRBJ2-3; D might be TRBD1 or TRBD2, each matching 7 bases. CDR3 length: 17 residues. The V end was cut by 0 bases, the J end by 5 bases, with 19 bases between. CDR1 and CDR2 (germline): SGDLS, YYNGEE. The CDR3 sequence is CASSVARGGGVGDTQYF. In nucleotides, the CDR3 is TGTGCCAGCAGCGTAGCTCGGGGAGGGGGCGTTGGAGATACGCAGTATTTT.

The rearrangement uses TRBV5-1 and TRBJ1-5; D ambiguous. The CDR3 has 14 amino acids. Germline CDR1 is SGHRS and CDR2 is YFSETQ. Trimming took 8 bases from V and 1 from J, leaving 13 bases between them. The CDR3 region is CASRVVVSNQPQHF. The CDR3 nucleotides are TGCGCCAGTAGAGTGGTAGTCAGCAATCAGCCCCAGCATTTT.

The chain employs TRBV7-9 and TRBJ2-1, with 11 positions matching TRBD2. The CDR3 has 17 amino acids. Germline CDR1 SEHNR, CDR2 FQNEAQ (reference sequence). Germline trimming cut 1 base from V and 8 bases from J; bases unmatched to any gene: 10. DNA of the CDR3: TGTGCCAGCAGCTTAGGGATAGCGGGAGGGCATCTCGATGAGCAGTTCTTC. Its translation is CASSLGIAGGHLDEQFF.

This sequence joins TRBV20-1 and TRBJ1-2; no clear D gene. The ends were cut back, 3 bases at V and 0 bases at J, with 8 bases in the middle. The germline gives CDR1 DFQATT, CDR2 SNEGSKA (reference sequence). CDR3 length equals 13 residues. CDR3 in DNA: TGCAGTGCTAGCCATCAGACTAACTATGGCTACACCTTC. Its translation: CSASHQTNYGYTF.

This clonotype was picked up one time. The rearrangement uses TRBV25-1 and TRBJ1-1; 10 nucleotides agree with TRBD1. The ends lost 7 bases at V and 3 bases at J; junction bases unmatched: 5. Per germline, CDR1 MGHDK and CDR2 SYGVNS. CDR3 length: 14 amino acids. The CDR3 DNA sequence: TGTGCCAGCATTAGACAGGGGGCTGACACTGAAGCTTTCTTT. It is translated as CASIRQGADTEAFF.

The chain joins TRBV29-1 to TRBJ1-2, with D tentatively TRBD1 (5 bases). CDR3 size: 16 residues. Trimming removed 6 bases at V and 3 bases at J, with 23 bases between. Germline CDR1 reads SQVTM; CDR2 reads ANQGSEA. CDR3 DNA sequence: TGCAGCGTCCACACTCTCATCGGGGCGGTAGACTATGGCTACACCTTC. It specifies CSVHTLIGAVDYGYTF.

The chain joins TRBV11-2 to TRBJ2-1; no definite D call. The CDR3 length is 15 residues. V lost 0 bases, J lost 1 base, and 7 bases lay in between. Germline V gene lookup returns CDR1 SGHAT and CDR2 FQNNGV. The CDR3 here is CASSLDSASYNEQFF. The CDR3 DNA reads TGTGCCAGCAGCTTAGACTCTGCTTCCTACAATGAGCAGTTCTTC.

The V gene is TRBV6-5, the J gene TRBJ1-5; D may be TRBD1 (5 bases). Per the germline V gene, CDR1 is MNHEY and CDR2 is SVGAGI. This CDR3 has 13 amino acids. V was cut by 9 bases and J by 5 bases, with 14 bases left in between. CDR3 bases: TGTGCCAGTTCCCGGGGGAGGGATCAGCCCCAGCATTTT. Protein: CASSRGRDQPQHF.

The gene calls are TRBV4-2 and TRBJ2-1; a possible D gene is TRBD2 (5 bases). Germline assignment: CDR1 LGHNA and CDR2 YNFKEQ. This CDR3 contains 16 residues. Trimming shortened V by 0 bases and J by 6 bases, and 15 bases separated the two germline ends. The CDR3 sequence: CASSQDSSPAANEQFF. CDR3 coding DNA: TGTGCCAGCAGCCAAGATTCTAGCCCCGCCGCCAATGAGCAGTTCTTC.

The gene calls are TRBV2 and TRBJ2-1; 11 nucleotides agree with TRBD1. V shed 9 bases and J 2 bases; nucleotides not matched to a gene: 0. CDR1 and CDR2 (germline): SNHLY, FYNNEI. The CDR3 length is 13 residues. DNA of the CDR3: TGTGCCAGGGGACAGGGGGCCTACAATGAGCAGTTCTTC. Protein sequence: CARGQGAYNEQFF.